Listed below are T cell receptor beta chains from one sample, sequenced in a study of Ad26.COV2.S vaccination and SARS-CoV-2 variants. Method: immunoSEQ multiplex PCR; TCRdb's copy keeps in-frame clones and lacks some. The table records about 390,000 clones, less than 90% of them present only once. Sequences were derived from peripheral blood, sampled in a trial of Ad26.COV2.S vaccine versus placebo. The source of these receptors is a person aged 18-60 years who received the Ad26.COV2.S COVID-19 vaccine or a placebo. Both conserved end residues are part of each CDR3. D genes are given only for firm matches. Expanded clones get a size class; other rows say once, few or many, or leave the size out.

CDR3: CASSDLVNIQYF; DNA: TGTGCCAGCTCAGACCTGGTTAACATTCAGTACTTC; D: -; J: TRBJ2-4; V: TRBV18; size: -
CDR3: CASSYLAGGNNEQFF; DNA: TGCGCCAGCAGCTATTTAGCGGGGGGCAACAATGAGCAGTTCTTC; D: TRBD2; J: TRBJ2-1; V: TRBV5-1; size: -
CDR3: CASSPSLGGSYEQYF; DNA: TGTGCCAGCTCGCCCTCCTTGGGGGGGTCCTACGAGCAGTACTTC; D: TRBD2; J: TRBJ2-7; V: TRBV18; size: -
CDR3: CASSYLGQAGNTIYF; DNA: TGTGCCAGCAGTTACCTTGGACAGGCTGGAAACACCATATATTTT; D: TRBD1; J: TRBJ1-3; V: TRBV6-2/TRBV6-3; size: once
CDR3: CASSAGQGNTEAFF; DNA: TGTGCCAGCAGCGCGGGACAGGGGAACACTGAAGCTTTCTTT; D: TRBD1; J: TRBJ1-1; V: TRBV7-9; size: few
CDR3: CASSLTSGSTEAFF; DNA: TGTGCCAGCAGTCTAACCTCGGGTAGCACTGAAGCTTTCTTT; D: -; J: TRBJ1-1; V: TRBV6-5; size: -
CDR3: CASSPTGGKESTEAFF; DNA: TGTGCCAGCAGCCCAACAGGGGGCAAGGAATCCACTGAAGCTTTCTTT; D: TRBD1; J: TRBJ1-1; V: TRBV7-9; size: -
CDR3: CASSQGLSGGRDTQYF; DNA: TGCGCCAGCAGCCAAGGGCTAAGCGGGGGCAGAGATACGCAGTATTTT; D: TRBD2; J: TRBJ2-3; V: TRBV4-3; size: -
CDR3: CASSWGPTDTQYF; DNA: TGTGCCAGTAGCTGGGGTCCCACAGATACGCAGTATTTT; D: -; J: TRBJ2-3; V: TRBV19; size: -
CDR3: CASSPGGTDLYGYTF; DNA: TGTGCCAGCAGCCCGGGTGGGACAGACCTCTATGGCTACACCTTC; D: TRBD1; J: TRBJ1-2; V: TRBV7-2; size: -
CDR3: CASRPGHGNSPLHF; DNA: TGTGCCAGCAGACCCGGCCACGGGAATTCACCCCTCCACTTT; D: -; J: TRBJ1-6; V: TRBV11-2; size: -
CDR3: CASSLSTGELFF; DNA: TGTGCCAGCAGCTTATCCACCGGGGAGCTGTTTTTT; D: -; J: TRBJ2-2; V: TRBV7-6; size: -
CDR3: CATSDIQSNVPGQGSTNEKLFF; DNA: TGTGCCACCAGTGATATCCAATCGAATGTCCCGGGACAGGGTTCAACTAATGAAAAACTGTTTTTT; D: TRBD1; J: TRBJ1-4; V: TRBV24-1; size: -
CDR3: CASSPNVGSPLHF; DNA: TGTGCCAGCTCCCCGAATGTGGGGTCACCCCTCCACTTT; D: -; J: TRBJ1-6; V: TRBV12-3/TRBV12-4; size: -
CDR3: CASSKDRSSSTIYF; DNA: TGTGCCAGCAGCAAAGACAGGAGCAGTAGCACCATATATTTT; D: -; J: TRBJ1-3; V: TRBV5-6; size: -
CDR3: CASSYSTPGLDGYTF; DNA: TGTGCCAGCAGTTACTCGACACCAGGATTGGATGGCTACACCTTC; D: -; J: TRBJ1-2; V: TRBV6-5; size: -
CDR3: CASSPLAGGNYNEQFF; DNA: TGTGCCAGCAGCCCACTAGCGGGGGGAAACTACAATGAGCAGTTCTTC; D: TRBD2; J: TRBJ2-1; V: TRBV14; size: -
CDR3: CASSLGGIGQPQHF; DNA: TGTGCCAGCAGCTTGGGTGGGATAGGACAGCCCCAGCATTTT; D: -; J: TRBJ1-5; V: TRBV5-6; size: -
CDR3: CASGRSYEQYF; DNA: TGTGCCAGCGGTAGGTCCTACGAGCAGTACTTC; D: -; J: TRBJ2-7; V: TRBV25-1; size: once
CDR3: CASSLGQVNQPQHF; DNA: TGTGCCAGCAGCTTAGGACAGGTCAATCAGCCCCAGCATTTT; D: -; J: TRBJ1-5; V: TRBV7-9; size: -
CDR3: CASSSRDTSYEQYF; DNA: TGCGCCAGCAGCTCCCGGGACACCTCCTACGAGCAGTACTTC; D: -; J: TRBJ2-7; V: TRBV5-1; size: -
CDR3: CASSLEGVPYNEQFF; DNA: TGTGCCAGCAGCTTAGAGGGGGTACCCTACAATGAGCAGTTCTTC; D: -; J: TRBJ2-1; V: TRBV7-2; size: -
CDR3: CASSRTAGTNEKLFF; DNA: TGCGCCAGCAGCCGGACAGCCGGGACTAATGAAAAACTGTTTTTT; D: -; J: TRBJ1-4; V: TRBV4-1; size: -
CDR3: CASSLDGAMNTEAFF; DNA: TGCGCCAGCAGCTTGGACGGGGCGATGAACACTGAAGCTTTCTTT; D: -; J: TRBJ1-1; V: TRBV5-1; size: -
CDR3: CSVGRSQTGELFF; DNA: TGCAGCGTTGGGCGGAGTCAGACCGGGGAGCTGTTTTTT; D: -; J: TRBJ2-2; V: TRBV29-1; size: -
CDR3: CASSQGTSMITQYF; DNA: TGTGCCAGCAGCCAAGGGACTAGCATGATTACGCAGTATTTT; D: TRBD2; J: TRBJ2-3; V: TRBV3-1/TRBV3-2; size: -
CDR3: CASSSWDGGEQFF; DNA: TGTGCCAGCAGCTCATGGGACGGTGGTGAGCAGTTCTTC; D: -; J: TRBJ2-1; V: TRBV13; size: -
CDR3: CASTQWQENEKLFF; DNA: TGTGCCAGCACCCAGTGGCAGGAGAATGAAAAACTGTTTTTT; D: -; J: TRBJ1-4; V: TRBV2; size: -
CDR3: CASSFSGGAGEQFF; DNA: TGTGCCAGCAGCTTTAGCGGGGGGGCCGGTGAGCAGTTCTTC; D: TRBD2; J: TRBJ2-1; V: TRBV5-4; size: once
CDR3: CASSFPRASGGETQYF; DNA: TGTGCCAGCAGCTTTCCCCGGGCTAGCGGGGGCGAGACCCAGTACTTC; D: TRBD2; J: TRBJ2-5; V: TRBV7-2; size: -
CDR3: CASSQDRVWEQYF; DNA: TGTGCCAGCAGCCAGGACAGGGTTTGGGAGCAGTACTTC; D: TRBD1; J: TRBJ2-7; V: TRBV7-9; size: -
CDR3: CASSQTPPAPTYEQYF; DNA: TGTGCCAGCAGCCAAACCCCCCCAGCCCCGACTTACGAGCAGTACTTC; D: -; J: TRBJ2-7; V: TRBV3-1/TRBV3-2; size: once
CDR3: CASSIPTGVEQYF; DNA: TGTGCCAGCAGCATCCCTACAGGGGTCGAGCAGTACTTC; D: TRBD1; J: TRBJ2-7; V: TRBV7-8; size: -
CDR3: CASSYWGGDKLFF; DNA: TGTGCCAGCAGTTACTGGGGAGGGGATAAACTGTTTTTT; D: -; J: TRBJ1-4; V: TRBV6-6; size: -
CDR3: CAWSTGTDPDTQYF; DNA: TGTGCCTGGAGTACTGGGACGGATCCAGATACGCAGTATTTT; D: -; J: TRBJ2-3; V: TRBV30; size: -
CDR3: CASSLTPLAGVADTQYF; DNA: TGTGCCAGCAGTTTAACCCCTCTAGCGGGGGTGGCAGATACGCAGTATTTT; D: TRBD2; J: TRBJ2-3; V: TRBV28; size: -
CDR3: CASSIHEQFF; DNA: TGTGCCAGCAGCATCCATGAGCAGTTCTTC; D: -; J: TRBJ2-1; V: TRBV11-2; size: -
CDR3: CASSTPGGGTDTQYF; DNA: TGTGCCAGCAGTACCCCAGGAGGTGGCACAGATACGCAGTATTTT; D: -; J: TRBJ2-3; V: TRBV6-5; size: -
CDR3: CASSVGQGRNQPQHF; DNA: TGTGCCAGCAGCGTGGGACAGGGCCGCAATCAGCCCCAGCATTTT; D: TRBD1; J: TRBJ1-5; V: TRBV9; size: -
CDR3: CASTLGLQTEAFF; DNA: TGTGCCAGCACCCTGGGACTCCAAACTGAAGCTTTCTTT; D: -; J: TRBJ1-1; V: TRBV12-3/TRBV12-4; size: -
CDR3: CASRTGTSGYNEQFF; DNA: TGTGCCAGCAGGACCGGGACTAGCGGCTACAATGAGCAGTTCTTC; D: TRBD2; J: TRBJ2-1; V: TRBV27; size: once
CDR3: CASSQVQGGYGYTF; DNA: TGTGCCAGCAGCCAAGTACAAGGGGGCTATGGCTACACCTTC; D: -; J: TRBJ1-2; V: TRBV3-1/TRBV3-2; size: few
CDR3: CASSLGLATRQETQYF; DNA: TGCGCCAGCAGCCTCGGACTAGCGACACGCCAAGAGACCCAGTACTTC; D: TRBD2; J: TRBJ2-5; V: TRBV5-1; size: -
CDR3: CASRPPGQGSEKLFF; DNA: TGTGCCAGCAGACCTCCGGGACAGGGGAGTGAAAAACTGTTTTTT; D: TRBD1; J: TRBJ1-4; V: TRBV4-2; size: -
CDR3: CASSLPGAYSPLHF; DNA: TGTGCCAGCAGCTTACCGGGGGCCTATTCACCCCTCCACTTT; D: -; J: TRBJ1-6; V: TRBV7-2; size: -
CDR3: CASSRDSGDEAFF; DNA: TGTGCCAGCAGCCGAGACAGTGGGGACGAAGCTTTCTTT; D: -; J: TRBJ1-1; V: TRBV6-6; size: few